The 10 T cell receptor beta chains listed next were all sequenced from one sample in a study of PD-1 blockade in classical Hodgkin lymphoma. Generated by immunoSEQ multiplex PCR, the TCRdb table keeps only in-frame clones and is missing some. Counted here are about 99,000 clones, roughly 76% occurring once; the ten biggest clones make up around 17%. Every one of the patients relapsed after autologous stem cell transplantation (brentuximab vedotin exposure was variable). Sequenced here: peripheral blood mononuclear cells (PBMCs), sampled before the second cycle of nivolumab. These receptors all come from a human donor with classical Hodgkin lymphoma.

This chain uses TRBV5-1 with TRBJ2-2; the match to TRBD1 covers 8 bases. The CDR3 length is 15 residues. The V segment lost 0 bases and the J segment 4 bases; nucleotides outside the gene matches: 2. In germline, CDR1 is SGHRS, CDR2 YFSETQ. The CDR3 loop reads CASSLGQGITGELFF. The CDR3 nucleotides read TGCGCCAGCAGCTTGGGACAGGGGATCACCGGGGAGCTGTTTTTT. Supplemented by reference TRBV5-1 and TRBJ2-2, the full variable domain reads KAGVTQTPRYLIKTRGQQVTLSCSPISGHRSVSWYQQTPGQGLQFLFEYFSETQRNKGNFPGRFSGRQFSNSRSEMNVSTLELGDSALYLCASSLGQGITGELFFGEGSRLTVL.

The genes are TRBV10-3 and TRBJ1-2; the D gene is possibly TRBD1 (6 bases). Per germline, CDR1 ENHRY and CDR2 SYGVKD. This CDR3 is built from 12 residues. The V gene lost 7 bases and the J gene lost 2 bases, with 8 bases spanning the gap. The CDR3 DNA follows: TGTGCCATCACAGGGGCCAACTATGGCTACACCTTC. This codes for CAITGANYGYTF.

The chain is built from TRBV11-2 and TRBJ1-5; 10 nucleotides match TRBD1. V was pared by 1 base and J by 0 bases, with 3 bases of the junction left unmatched. CDR1 and CDR2 from the germline V gene are SGHAT and FQNNGV. CDR3 length: 17 amino acids. As DNA, the CDR3 is TGTGCCAGCAGCTTAGGGACAGGGGGTACTAGCAATCAGCCCCAGCATTTT. It is translated as CASSLGTGGTSNQPQHF.

The chain employs TRBV19 and TRBJ2-7; 9 nucleotides match TRBD2. From germline, CDR1 is LNHDA and CDR2 SQIVND (reference sequence). CDR3 length: 18 residues. The V and J ends lost 5 bases and 0 bases, in that order; junction bases with no gene match: 14. CDR3 loop: CASSSQGRLAGASYEQYF. CDR3 bases: TGTGCCAGTAGTTCGCAGGGTCGCTTAGCGGGGGCCTCCTACGAGCAGTACTTC.

The chain carries TRBV14 and TRBJ1-2, with unresolved D. CDR3 length: 14 residues. CDR1 and CDR2 (germline): SGHDN, FVKESK. The V end lost 0 bases, the J end lost 1 base, and 6 bases lay between the germline ends. The CDR3, as DNA: TGTGCCAGCAGCCAAGATCTGTATAACTATGGCTACACCTTC. Residues: CASSQDLYNYGYTF.

V and J are TRBV7-8 and TRBJ2-2; D not resolved. V was pared by 5 bases and J by 1 base, with 11 bases between. Looked up from germline, CDR1 is SGHVS and CDR2 is FQNEAQ. This CDR3 spans 15 amino acids. As DNA, the CDR3 is TGTGCCAGCAGCCGGGTACTAATGAACACCGGGGAGCTGTTTTTT. It yields the protein CASSRVLMNTGELFF. Full variable domain (missing parts from reference TRBV7-8 and TRBJ2-2): GAGVSQSPRYKVAKRGQDVALRCDPISGHVSLFWYQQALGQGPEFLTYFQNEAQLDKSGLPSDRFFAERPEGSVSTLKIQRTQQEDSAVYLCASSRVLMNTGELFFGEGSRLTVL.

The chain joins TRBV27 to TRBJ2-1, with D uncertain. Trimming pared 2 bases from V and 2 bases from J, leaving 10 bases between. The CDR3 is 15 amino acids. Germline V gives CDR1 MNHEY, CDR2 SMNVEV (reference sequence). The CDR3: CASSLAPNPYNEQFF. In DNA form, the CDR3 reads TGTGCCAGCAGTTTAGCACCGAACCCCTACAATGAGCAGTTCTTC.

This clone was seen a few times. V usage is TRBV19 and J usage is TRBJ1-5; unclear D gene. The CDR3 length is 13 residues. Germline V gene data show CDR1 as LNHDA and CDR2 as SQIVND (reference sequence). V lost 3 bases, J lost 4 bases, and 7 bases lay in between. The CDR3, as DNA: TGTGCCAGTAGTATCTCCGCTAATCAGCCCCAGCATTTT. Amino acid sequence: CASSISANQPQHF.

J is TRBJ2-1 and V is TRBV7-8; D remains unclear. The CDR3 consists of 14 residues. The V gene lost 1 base and the J gene lost 10 bases, with 14 bases spanning the gap. CDR1 and CDR2 from the germline V gene are SGHVS and FQNEAQ. CDR3 sequence: CASSLDYARPEQFF. CDR3 nucleotide sequence: TGTGCCAGCAGCTTAGACTATGCTCGGCCCGAGCAGTTCTTC. Full variable domain (missing parts from reference TRBV7-8 and TRBJ2-1): GAGVSQSPRYKVAKRGQDVALRCDPISGHVSLFWYQQALGQGPEFLTYFQNEAQLDKSGLPSDRFFAERPEGSVSTLKIQRTQQEDSAVYLCASSLDYARPEQFFGPGTRLTVL.

V usage is TRBV5-1 and J usage is TRBJ1-2; D unclear. Germline V gene lookup returns CDR1 SGHRS and CDR2 YFSETQ. With 4 bases removed from V and 2 bases from J, the gap between germline ends came to 9 bases. The CDR3 consists of 13 residues. The CDR3 loop reads CASSREINYGYTF. The CDR3 DNA reads TGCGCCAGCAGCAGGGAGATAAACTATGGCTACACCTTC. The full variable domain, rest sourced from reference TRBV5-1 and TRBJ1-2, is KAGVTQTPRYLIKTRGQQVTLSCSPISGHRSVSWYQQTPGQGLQFLFEYFSETQRNKGNFPGRFSGRQFSNSRSEMNVSTLELGDSALYLCASSREINYGYTFGSGTRLTVV.